The 20 T cell receptor beta chains below come from one sample, sequenced in a study of shared clonotypes between healthy human individuals. The protocol was immunoSEQ multiplex PCR, while the TCRdb copy is restricted to in-frame clones and leaves out a portion. Here the sample spans more than 900,000 clones, about four fifths being singletons. Specimen: memory CD4+ T cells from PBMCs. Regarding subset: CD45RA-negative fraction. These receptors came from a man between 18 and 35 years old in good health. Some clones in this sample may be carry-over from other donors' samples.

The chain employs TRBV5-1 and TRBJ1-2, with D possibly TRBD1 on 6 matching bases. The V gene lost 1 base and the J gene lost 8 bases, with 12 bases spanning the gap. This CDR3 is built from 13 residues. The V gene's germline CDR1 is SGHRS and CDR2 YFSETQ. The CDR3 spells CASSLWQGTGYTF. As DNA, the CDR3 is TGCGCCAGCAGCTTGTGGCAGGGGACAGGCTACACCTTC.

The chain is built from TRBV29-1 and TRBJ2-1, with 8 bases aligning to TRBD2. CDR3 length: 16 residues. Trimming cost V 0 bases and J 8 bases; bases outside gene matches: 12. CDR1 is SQVTM, CDR2 ANQGSEA, per germline. As DNA, the CDR3 is TGCAGCGTTGAAGATCGAGCGGGAGTCTGGGGCGATGAGCAGTTCTTC. Its protein is CSVEDRAGVWGDEQFF.

This clone was detected a few times. The chain carries TRBV28 and TRBJ1-5, with D tentatively TRBD1 (6 bases). CDR1 and CDR2 (germline): MDHEN, SYDVKM. Trimming removed 4 bases from V and 2 bases from J, with 18 bases in between. The CDR3 is 17 residues long. CDR3 in DNA: TGTGCCAGCAGTTCTCTCTTAAGGGGGGCAGGCAATCAGCCCCAGCATTTT. Residues: CASSSLLRGAGNQPQHF.

The chain joins TRBV28 to TRBJ2-3; weak D call: TRBD2 (5 bases). The CDR3 is 14 residues long. V was trimmed by 7 bases and J by 2 bases, leaving 13 bases between them. Germline V lookup: CDR1 MDHEN, CDR2 SYDVKM. Here the CDR3 DNA reads TGTGCCAGCACCCTGGAGGAACTCACAGATACGCAGTATTTT. Its protein is CASTLEELTDTQYF.

CDR3 nucleotides: TGTGCCAGCAGCTTGGGTATAGCGGGCACAGATACGCAGTATTTT. This encodes CASSLGIAGTDTQYF. The V call is TRBV11-3, the J call TRBJ2-3; possibly TRBD2 for D (6 bases). The CDR3 has 15 amino acids. With 3 bases removed from V and 1 base from J, the gap between germline ends came to 11 bases. Germline V gives CDR1 SGHNT, CDR2 YENEEA.

The rearrangement joins TRBV7-2 to TRBJ1-2, with D perhaps TRBD1 (6 bases). Trimming shortened V by 5 bases and J by 6 bases, and 13 bases separated the two germline ends. Germline values: CDR1 SGHTA, CDR2 FQGNSA. The CDR3 extends over 13 amino acids. The DNA of the CDR3 is TGTGCCAGCAGCACCCTAAGGGGGGATGGCTACACCTTC. Translated: CASSTLRGDGYTF.

The chain uses TRBV28 and TRBJ2-5, with D tentatively TRBD2 (6 bases). Trimming pared 4 bases from V and 5 bases from J, leaving 8 bases between. Germline V gene lookup returns CDR1 MDHEN and CDR2 SYDVKM. CDR3 length: 12 residues. The CDR3 loop reads CASSSLAETQYF. DNA of the CDR3: TGTGCCAGCAGTTCACTAGCTGAGACCCAGTACTTC.

A few counts support this clone. This chain uses TRBV5-1 with TRBJ2-7; D may be TRBD1 or TRBD2 (5 bases each). Trimming took off 2 bases at V and 1 base at J, with 16 bases between the two ends. Germline V gene data show CDR1 as SGHRS and CDR2 as YFSETQ. CDR3 size: 16 residues. CDR3: CASSFGRAGKSYEQYF. As DNA, the CDR3 is TGCGCCAGCAGCTTCGGGCGGGCAGGGAAGTCCTACGAGCAGTACTTC.

V gene TRBV13 combines with J gene TRBJ1-1; 8 nucleotides line up with TRBD1. Losses at the gene ends were 0 bases for V and 5 bases for J; bases not matched to a gene: 11. The CDR3 runs 17 residues. In germline, CDR1 is PRHDT, CDR2 FYEKMQ (reference sequence). The CDR3 nucleotides read TGTGCCAGCAGCTTAGGTCCTGGTCAGGGGGCGTCGACTGAAGCTTTCTTT. It translates to CASSLGPGQGASTEAFF.

The chain joins TRBV4-1 to TRBJ2-6; D perhaps matches TRBD2 (6 bases). This CDR3 contains 18 residues. The ends were cut back, 0 bases at V and 1 base at J, with 13 bases in the middle. Germline CDR1 is MGHRA and CDR2 is YSYEKL. The CDR3 DNA reads as TGCGCCAGCAGCCAAGATGGGCGCGGGGTTTCTGGGGCCAACGTCCTGACTTTC. Protein product: CASSQDGRGVSGANVLTF.

This CDR3 is CASSYRRAFF. The CDR3, as DNA: TGTGCCAGCAGCTATAGACGAGCTTTCTTT. This sequence joins TRBV7-9 and TRBJ1-1; D is unclear. Germline CDR1 SEHNR, CDR2 FQNEAQ (reference sequence). Trimming took off 4 bases at V and 10 bases at J, with 7 bases between the two ends. The length of the CDR3 is 10 residues.

There are a few counts of this clone. The chain recombines TRBV19 with TRBJ1-1; 7 bases are a match to TRBD1. CDR1 is LNHDA, CDR2 SQIVND, per germline (reference sequence). V trimming: 8 bases; J trimming: 7 bases; junction bases outside the gene matches: 7. CDR3 length: 12 residues. The CDR3 sequence: CASSRTGREAFF. The CDR3 DNA follows: TGTGCCAGTTCTCGGACAGGACGTGAAGCTTTCTTT. The full variable domain, completed using reference TRBV19 and TRBJ1-1, is DGGITQSPKYLFRKEGQNVTLSCEQNLNHDAMYWYRQDPGQGLRLIYYSQIVNDFQKGDIAEGYSVSREKKESFPLTVTSAQKNPTAFYLCASSRTGREAFFGQGTRLTVV.

This clone appeared a few times. V gene TRBV7-9 combines with J gene TRBJ2-3; D is possibly TRBD2 (7 bases). V lost 4 bases and J lost 10, with 12 bases in between. This CDR3 is 12 amino acids long. The V gene's germline CDR1 is SEHNR and CDR2 FQNEAQ (reference sequence). CDR3 DNA: TGTGCCAGCAGCTCCAGGGGAGGGGCGCAGTATTTT. It encodes CASSSRGGAQYF.

About this clone itself: The DNA is left out, because the CDR3 cannot be placed on it with certainty; the CDR3 is given as TCRdb lists it. This chain links TRBV21-1 with TRBJ2-6; the table assigns TRBD1, which was not confirmed against the DNA. TRBV21-1 constitutes a pseudogene. The CDR3 is 17 residues long, counting both termini. CDR3 sequence: CASSNEGVGSGANVLTF.

This clone was counted a single time. A much more abundant neighbour one base away suggests this may be a read error. The rearrangement joins TRBV11-2 to TRBJ1-1, with 9 bases that match TRBD1. Germline-derived CDR1 and CDR2 are SGHAT and FQNNGV. V shed 5 bases and J 1 base; nucleotides not matched to a gene: 2. This CDR3 is built from 14 residues. The CDR3 is CASSKGQGNTEAFF. In DNA form, the CDR3 reads TGTGCCAGCAGCAAGGGACAGGGGAACACTGAAGCTTTCTTT.

This clone was seen only once. The chain couples TRBV30 to TRBJ2-2; D might be TRBD2 (5 bases). V was trimmed by 5 bases and J by 7 bases, leaving 8 bases between them. The CDR3 is 11 residues long. Germline CDR1 is GTSNPN and CDR2 is SVGIG (reference sequence). The chain's CDR3 is CAWGSHGELFF. The CDR3 DNA is TGTGCCTGGGGGAGTCACGGGGAGCTGTTTTTT.

The chain has TRBV27 and TRBJ1-1; D is perhaps TRBD1 (6 bases). Deletions cut 6 bases from V and 7 bases from J, with 12 bases between. The CDR3 length is 12 residues. Germline V gives CDR1 MNHEY, CDR2 SMNVEV (reference sequence). CDR3 protein: CASRTRGGEAFF. For the CDR3, the DNA is TGTGCCAGCAGGACTAGGGGGGGTGAAGCTTTCTTT.

V usage is TRBV7-3 and J usage is TRBJ1-5; D gene unclear. This CDR3 has 13 residues. V was trimmed by 2 bases and J by 4 bases, leaving 6 bases between them. CDR1 is SGHTA, CDR2 FQGTGA, per germline. The CDR3 sequence is CASSLGQNQPQHF. The CDR3 DNA reads as TGTGCCAGCAGCTTAGGGCAGAATCAGCCCCAGCATTTT.

The rearrangement links TRBV5-1 to TRBJ2-4, with D unresolved. The germline CDR1 and CDR2 sequences are SGHRS and YFSETQ. This CDR3 has 15 amino acids. Trimming pared 0 bases from V and 0 bases from J, leaving 7 bases between. The CDR3 DNA follows: TGCGCCAGCAGCTTGGGAGCGAGAGCCAAAAACATTCAGTACTTC. It encodes CASSLGARAKNIQYF. Filled out from reference TRBV5-1 and TRBJ2-4, the complete variable domain reads KAGVTQTPRYLIKTRGQQVTLSCSPISGHRSVSWYQQTPGQGLQFLFEYFSETQRNKGNFPGRFSGRQFSNSRSEMNVSTLELGDSALYLCASSLGARAKNIQYFGAGTRLSVL.

The chain uses TRBV6-5 and TRBJ2-1, with D maybe TRBD2 (5 bases). Trimming cost V 0 bases and J 9 bases, with 12 bases left between them. Germline CDR1 reads MNHEY; CDR2 reads SVGAGI. This CDR3 spans 14 amino acids. The DNA of the CDR3 is TGTGCCAGCAGTTACTCGTCGGGGAAGGGTGAGCAGTTCTTC. Its protein is CASSYSSGKGEQFF.